The following is a TCR beta chain sequence with its context. Sequenced by immunoSEQ multiplex PCR; TCRdb stores in-frame clones only, minus some. Of fewer than 500,000 clones in the sample, roughly 88% are singletons; the top ten hold over 1.1%. This entry comes from a study of blood T cell repertoires in COVID-19. Overall study: Sites across the United States, Italy and Spain contributed samples from acute and convalescent COVID-19. Nucleic acid was either cDNA or gDNA, and it came from T cells, B-cell-depleted T cells, or PBMCs.

The sequencing input was peripheral blood. This receptor was identified in a woman between 25 and 40 years old with active or convalescent COVID-19.

CDR3 region: CASSIGSRGSYGYTF. The CDR3 coding sequence is TGTGCCAGTAGTATCGGGTCCAGGGGTAGCTATGGCTACACCTTC. The V and J genes are TRBV19 and TRBJ1-2, with D possibly TRBD1 on 6 matching bases. V gave up 3 bases and J gave up 4 bases, with 15 bases separating them. This CDR3 contains 15 residues. Germline V lookup: CDR1 LNHDA, CDR2 SQIVND (reference sequence).